This is a list of T cell receptor beta chains from one sample in a study of control samples from healthy donors and cancer patients. Produced via immunoSEQ multiplex PCR; TCRdb's table is partial and in-frame only. The table shows some 150,000 clones, with less than 95% occurring only once. The sequenced sample consisted of PBMCs. Receptors were obtained from a man aged 60 to 75 with colorectal cancer. CDR3s include the opening cysteine and the closing phenylalanine or tryptophan.

v_call	j_call	cdr3_aa
TRBV7-9	TRBJ2-6	CASSSRGREANVLTF
TRBV6-6	TRBJ2-7	CASTRRGGYEQYF
TRBV10-3	TRBJ2-5	CAISEFPTGAGGSGSQETQYF
TRBV5-1	TRBJ1-1	CASSSLTGKNTEAFF
TRBV23-1	TRBJ2-6	CASSRYSGANVLTF
TRBV6-6	TRBJ1-5	CASTSGVDSNQPQHF
TRBV18	TRBJ1-1	CASRQGIDTEAFF
TRBV20-1	TRBJ2-5	CSARPQETQYF
TRBV19	TRBJ1-1	CARAWDSTNTEAFF
TRBV6-6	TRBJ2-7	CASMSRAQQTQYEQYF
TRBV2	TRBJ2-3	CASSGQGGTDTQYF
TRBV7-2	TRBJ1-1	CASSSHAGNTEAFF
TRBV24-1	TRBJ1-1	CATSDSGARTEAFF
TRBV18	TRBJ2-7	CASSPPLQGESYEQYF
TRBV19	TRBJ1-5	CASSLVPGRNQPQHF
TRBV9	TRBJ2-2	CASSPWTGSGAGELFF
TRBV9	TRBJ2-5	CASSPDELPIQRTQYF
TRBV19	TRBJ2-5	CASSMRQYQTQYF
TRBV5-6	TRBJ2-1	CASSLYNEQFF
TRBV5-1	TRBJ1-1	CASSPQENTEAFF
TRBV5-1	TRBJ2-5	CASSLMAGQETQYF
TRBV6-2/TRBV6-3	TRBJ2-1	CASSSNNNEQFF
TRBV10-3	TRBJ2-3	CATSGTGGFTDTQYF
TRBV19	TRBJ2-6	CASSSADGGSGANVLTF
TRBV6-1	TRBJ2-7	CASRAVSYEQYF
TRBV5-4	TRBJ2-2	CASSLKATGELFF
TRBV6-6	TRBJ1-1	CASSPIIREGSTEAFF
TRBV18	TRBJ1-5	CASSPRAGLLGNSNQPQHF
TRBV7-8	TRBJ1-1	CASSTMGGDREAFF
TRBV7-2	TRBJ2-7	CASSPMAESSYEQYF
TRBV19	TRBJ1-6	CASSTTDRNSPLHF